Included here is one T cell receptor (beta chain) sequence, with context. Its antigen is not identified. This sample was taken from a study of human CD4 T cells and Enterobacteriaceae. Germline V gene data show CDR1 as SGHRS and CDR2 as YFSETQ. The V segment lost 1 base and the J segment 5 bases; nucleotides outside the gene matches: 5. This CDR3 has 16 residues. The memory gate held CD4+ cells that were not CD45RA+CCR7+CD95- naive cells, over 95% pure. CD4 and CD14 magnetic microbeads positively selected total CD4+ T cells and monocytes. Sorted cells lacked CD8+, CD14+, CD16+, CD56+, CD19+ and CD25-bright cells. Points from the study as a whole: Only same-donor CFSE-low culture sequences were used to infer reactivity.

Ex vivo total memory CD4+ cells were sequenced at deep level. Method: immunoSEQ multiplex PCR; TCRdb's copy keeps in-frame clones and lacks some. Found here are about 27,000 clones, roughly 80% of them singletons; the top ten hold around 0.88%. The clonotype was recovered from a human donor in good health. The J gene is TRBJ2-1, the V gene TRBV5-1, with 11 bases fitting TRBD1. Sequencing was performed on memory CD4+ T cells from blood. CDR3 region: CASSLIGTGGDNEQFF. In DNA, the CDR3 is TGCGCCAGCAGCTTGATCGGGACAGGGGGTGACAATGAGCAGTTCTTC.